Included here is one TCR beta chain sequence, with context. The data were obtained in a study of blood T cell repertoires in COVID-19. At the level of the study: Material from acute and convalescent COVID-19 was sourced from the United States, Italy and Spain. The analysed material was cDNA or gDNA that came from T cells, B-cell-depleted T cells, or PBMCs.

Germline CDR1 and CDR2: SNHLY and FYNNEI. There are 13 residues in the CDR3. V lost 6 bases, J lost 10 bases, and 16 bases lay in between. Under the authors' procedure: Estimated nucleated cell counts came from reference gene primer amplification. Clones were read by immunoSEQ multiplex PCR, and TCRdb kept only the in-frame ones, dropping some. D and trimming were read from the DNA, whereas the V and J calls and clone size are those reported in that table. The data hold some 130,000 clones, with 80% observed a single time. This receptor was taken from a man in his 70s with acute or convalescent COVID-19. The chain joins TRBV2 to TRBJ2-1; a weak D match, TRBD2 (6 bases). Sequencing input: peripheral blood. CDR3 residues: CASSPGLSGEQFF. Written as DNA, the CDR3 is TGTGCCAGCAGCCCGGGACTCTCGGGGGAGCAGTTCTTC.